This TCR beta chain was documented in a study of blood T cell repertoires in COVID-19. The data were produced by immunoSEQ multiplex PCR, yet TCRdb's version contains in-frame clones alone and is incomplete. Of roughly 250,000 clones in the sample, approximately 85% are singletons; the top ten hold about 4.1%. Assignment of participants to cohorts was predicated upon participant-reported clinical history. Cohort 3 donors were reported recovered after two negative PCRs, clearance, or symptom resolution. This CDR3 has 16 amino acids. Germline lookup yields CDR1 SGHRS and CDR2 YFSETQ. Trimming removed 4 bases at V and 0 bases at J, with 14 bases between.

This receptor was taken from a woman aged 25-40 years who had recovered from COVID-19. The sample consisted of PBMCs or T cells enriched from blood (not recorded which). The chain has TRBV5-1 and TRBJ1-3; weak D call: TRBD1 (5 bases). In DNA, the CDR3 is TGCGCCAGCAGCCCGGCAGGGCCGGACTCTGGAAACACCATATATTTT. Translation gives CASSPAGPDSGNTIYF. The whole variable domain, remainder taken from reference TRBV5-1 and TRBJ1-3, is KAGVTQTPRYLIKTRGQQVTLSCSPISGHRSVSWYQQTPGQGLQFLFEYFSETQRNKGNFPGRFSGRQFSNSRSEMNVSTLELGDSALYLCASSPAGPDSGNTIYFGEGSWLTVV.